Below are 30 T cell receptor beta chains sequenced from a single sample in a study of T cells in Graves' hyperthyroidism and ophthalmopathy. TCR beta CDR3 region amplification was performed from RNA transcripts. The HTBI primer set drove a first-round RT-PCR of the TCR CDR3. A single record per CDR3 protein comes from TCRdb applying MiXCR to the multiplex PCR reads. The table has roughly 160,000 distinct CDR3 sequences, about 9.4% seen once. Sequenced sample: blood. The receptors shown here come from a woman aged 18-29 years with Graves' hyperthyroidism that later progressed to Graves' ophthalmopathy.

This clonotype was counted ten times or more. The chain joins TRBV12-3 or TRBV12-4 to TRBJ2-7; 10 bases fit TRBD2. The CDR3 contains 14 residues. V dropped 3 bases and J dropped 7; count of bases not matched to a gene: 6. The CDR3 protein is CASSLASGRGEQYF. For the CDR3, the DNA is TGTGCCAGCAGTTTGGCTAGCGGGAGAGGAGAGCAGTACTTC.

The V and J genes are TRBV30 and TRBJ2-5, with a weak D call TRBD1 (5 bases). This CDR3 spans 14 amino acids. Germline CDR1 is GTSNPN and CDR2 is SVGIG (reference sequence). Trimming pared 3 bases from V and 5 bases from J, leaving 16 bases between. The CDR3 nucleotides are TGTGCCTGGAGCATCAGGGCGGTCGGGGAGACCCAGTACTTC. This encodes CAWSIRAVGETQYF.

This clonotype occurred many times. The chain couples TRBV3-1 to TRBJ1-2; unclear D gene. Germline CDR1 and CDR2: LGHDT and YNNKEL (reference sequence). V lost 5 bases to trimming and J lost 6 bases, with 7 bases between them. This CDR3 is built from 11 residues. Here the CDR3 DNA reads TGTGCCAGCAGCAAAAGGGATGGCTACACCTTC. Translating it yields CASSKRDGYTF.

This clonotype was counted many times. The chain recombines TRBV5-6 with TRBJ2-7; no clear D. Germline CDR1 is SGHDT and CDR2 is YYEEEE. The CDR3 spans 12 residues. Deletions cut 1 base from V and 5 bases from J, with 7 bases between. The CDR3 region is CASSLTPHEQYF. As DNA, the CDR3 is TGTGCCAGCAGCTTGACCCCACACGAGCAGTACTTC.

This clonotype was seen many times. The CDR3 DNA reads TGTGCCAGCAGTGATGAGGGGTATAGCAATCAGCCCCAGCATTTT. Its protein is CASSDEGYSNQPQHF. The V call is TRBV2, the J call TRBJ1-5; TRBD1 might be the D (5 bases). This CDR3 is built from 15 residues. Trimming took off 3 bases at V and 0 bases at J, with 9 bases between the two ends. Germline V gene sequence: CDR1 SNHLY, CDR2 FYNNEI.

J is TRBJ1-5 and V is TRBV19, with D unresolved. CDR3 length equals 17 residues. V shed 5 bases and J shed 5 bases, with 22 bases lying between them. Germline V CDR1 and CDR2: LNHDA, SQIVND (reference sequence). The CDR3 DNA reads TGTGCCAGTAGTCCACGGACGGGAAACCCACAACATCAGCCCCAGCATTTT. This translates into CASSPRTGNPQHQPQHF.

V usage is TRBV10-1 and J usage is TRBJ2-1, with 8 nucleotides matching TRBD2. CDR3 length equals 17 residues. In germline, CDR1 is WNHNN, CDR2 SYGVQD (reference sequence). V dropped 2 bases and J dropped 2; count of bases not matched to a gene: 8. The CDR3: CASSEEREKWAYNEQFF. In DNA form, the CDR3 reads TGCGCCAGCAGTGAGGAGCGGGAGAAGTGGGCCTACAATGAGCAGTTCTTC.

There are a few counts of this clonotype. CDR3 in amino acids: CASSSFPGSGNTIYF. The CDR3 nucleotides are TGTGCCAGCAGCTCATTCCCTGGATCTGGAAACACCATATATTTT. The chain links TRBV7-9 to TRBJ1-3; D is ambiguous. CDR3 length: 15 amino acids. CDR1 is SEHNR and CDR2 is FQNEAQ in the germline V gene (reference sequence). Trimming took 4 bases from V and 1 from J, leaving 11 bases between them.

This clonotype has a count of ten or more. The rearrangement links TRBV15 to TRBJ1-2, with D unclear. The V end was cut by 0 bases, the J end by 0 bases, with 20 bases between. In germline, CDR1 is LNHNV, CDR2 YYDKDF (reference sequence). CDR3 length equals 19 residues. CDR3 DNA sequence: TGTGCCACCAGCAGAGATTCTAGCCTTCGCGCAACTACTAACTATGGCTACACCTTC. Translated: CATSRDSSLRATTNYGYTF.

The chain employs TRBV9 and TRBJ2-5; weak D call: TRBD1 (6 bases). The CDR3 consists of 14 residues. Germline V lookup: CDR1 SGDLS, CDR2 YYNGEE. Deletions cut 3 bases from V and 9 bases from J, with 18 bases between. The CDR3 nucleotides read TGTGCCAGCAGCGCCGAGACTACAGGGATCGCCCAGTACTTC. Translation: CASSAETTGIAQYF.

This clonotype was found many times. J is TRBJ2-7 and V is TRBV12-3 or TRBV12-4, with TRBD1 matching over 7 bases. The CDR3 covers 13 residues. The ends lost 5 bases at V and 3 bases at J; junction bases unmatched: 4. This chain's CDR3 is CASSGQVSYEQYF. The CDR3 DNA is TGTGCCAGCAGTGGACAGGTTAGCTACGAGCAGTACTTC.

This clonotype has at least ten counts. The chain uses TRBV30 and TRBJ2-1, with TRBD2 identical over 10 bases. Trimming took 2 bases from V and 3 from J; bases not matched to a gene: 1. The length of the CDR3 is 14 residues. Germline-derived CDR1 and CDR2 are GTSNPN and SVGIG (reference sequence). CDR3 in DNA: TGTGCCTGGAGTAAGCGGGGGGGCTACAATGAGCAGTTCTTC. Protein product: CAWSKRGGYNEQFF.

In its sample, this clonotype was seen many times. This chain links TRBV19 with TRBJ2-2, with D perhaps matching TRBD1 (6 bases). V lost 5 bases, J lost 0 bases, and 13 bases lay in between. The CDR3 spans 16 residues. Per germline, CDR1 LNHDA and CDR2 SQIVND (reference sequence). CDR3 nucleotides: TGTGCCAGTAGTCGCCGGGACACTCCGAACACCGGGGAGCTGTTTTTT. Amino acid sequence: CASSRRDTPNTGELFF.

This clonotype was recorded many times. The V call is TRBV7-2, the J call TRBJ2-7; D not resolved. Germline CDR1 reads SGHTA; CDR2 reads FQGNSA. V lost 0 bases and J 5 bases, leaving 17 bases between the germline ends. The CDR3 is 16 residues long. The CDR3 nucleotides read TGTGCCAGCAGCTTAGCCCCATGGCTAGACAAGGACGAGCAGTACTTC. This gives the protein CASSLAPWLDKDEQYF.

This clonotype came up many times. This sequence joins TRBV4-1 and TRBJ1-5, with D tentatively TRBD1 (5 bases). The V end was cut by 4 bases, the J end by 5 bases, with 18 bases between. The CDR3 totals 16 residues. The V gene's germline CDR1 is MGHRA and CDR2 YSYEKL. DNA for the CDR3: TGCGCCAGCAGCCCGAGGGAACTAGGGACTGATCAGCCCCAGCATTTT. Translated, it gives CASSPRELGTDQPQHF.

This chain links TRBV5-6 with TRBJ2-3, with D perhaps assigned TRBD1 or TRBD2 (5 bases each). Trimming pared 0 bases from V and 6 bases from J, leaving 11 bases between. Looked up from germline, CDR1 is SGHDT and CDR2 is YYEEEE. This CDR3 has 14 residues. The CDR3 nucleotides are TGTGCCAGCAGCTTGGAGCAGGGACGGGATACGCAGTATTTT. Protein product: CASSLEQGRDTQYF. Based on the CDR3 plus reference TRBV5-6 and TRBJ2-3, the full variable domain is DAGVTQSPTHLIKTRGQQVTLRCSPKSGHDTVSWYQQALGQGPQFIFQYYEEEERQRGNFPDRFSGHQFPNYSSELNVNALLLGDSALYLCASSLEQGRDTQYFGPGTRLTVL.

This clonotype was observed at least ten times. The rearrangement joins TRBV11-2 to TRBJ2-3, with D possibly being TRBD1 or TRBD2 (6 bases each). The CDR3 contains 16 residues. The germline gives CDR1 SGHAT, CDR2 FQNNGV. Trimming removed 3 bases at V and 0 bases at J, with 13 bases between. Here the CDR3 reads CASSLGAGRSTDTQYF. The DNA of the CDR3 is TGTGCCAGCAGCTTGGGGGCGGGACGGAGCACAGATACGCAGTATTTT.

CDR3 in DNA: TGTGCCAGCAGTTACATATCCAGGGGCGGCTACACCTTC. Translated, it gives CASSYISRGGYTF. The chain has TRBV6-2 or TRBV6-3 and TRBJ1-2, with D possibly TRBD1 on 6 matching bases. Trimming cost V 2 bases and J 8 bases, with 12 bases left between them. CDR3 size: 13 residues. Germline CDR1 and CDR2: MNHEY and SVGEGT.

This clonotype was seen at least ten times. The chain uses TRBV13 and TRBJ2-3; D could derive from TRBD1 or TRBD2 (5 bases each). Deletions cut 4 bases from V and 1 base from J, with 9 bases between. From germline, CDR1 is PRHDT and CDR2 FYEKMQ (reference sequence). CDR3 length: 14 residues. CDR3 sequence: CASSYWDGTDTQYF. CDR3 DNA sequence: TGTGCCAGCAGCTACTGGGACGGCACAGATACGCAGTATTTT.

This clonotype was recorded at least ten times. This chain joins TRBV19 and TRBJ1-3, with TRBD1 as a possible D gene (6 bases). V lost 10 bases, J lost 1 base, and 11 bases lay in between. Germline V gene lookup returns CDR1 LNHDA and CDR2 SQIVND (reference sequence). The length of the CDR3 is 13 residues. CDR3 residues: CATRTVSGNTIYF. Here the CDR3 DNA reads TGTGCCACAAGGACAGTTTCTGGAAACACCATATATTTT.

This chain uses TRBV7-8 with TRBJ2-5, with 13 positions matching TRBD2. This CDR3 has 18 residues. Trimming cost V 3 bases and J 3 bases; bases outside gene matches: 10. CDR1 and CDR2 (germline): SGHVS, FQNEAQ. The CDR3 here is CASSLELGLAGTKETQYF. For the CDR3, the DNA is TGTGCCAGCAGCTTGGAGTTGGGACTAGCGGGAACGAAAGAGACCCAGTACTTC.

This clonotype came up a few times. The chain is built from TRBV20-1 and TRBJ2-7; 9 nucleotides align to TRBD2. With V trimmed by 0 bases and J by 4 bases, 4 bases remained unmatched. Per germline, CDR1 DFQATT and CDR2 SNEGSKA (reference sequence). The CDR3 loop spans 14 amino acids. The CDR3 protein is CSAREREGLYEQYF. CDR3 nucleotide sequence: TGCAGTGCTAGAGAGCGGGAGGGCCTTTACGAGCAGTACTTC.

This clonotype has a count of ten or more. V gene TRBV12-3 or TRBV12-4 combines with J gene TRBJ1-4; 10 bases line up with TRBD1. The CDR3 contains 18 residues. The V segment lost 6 bases and the J segment 0 bases; nucleotides outside the gene matches: 10. The CDR3 nucleotides read TGTGCCAGCAGGACCACCGGGACAGGGGTTACAACTAATGAAAAACTGTTTTTT. The encoded protein is CASRTTGTGVTTNEKLFF.

Ten or more counts support this clonotype. The J gene is TRBJ2-7, the V gene TRBV20-1; 12 nucleotides match TRBD2. The V segment lost 3 bases and the J segment 4 bases; nucleotides outside the gene matches: 10. Per germline, CDR1 DFQATT and CDR2 SNEGSKA (reference sequence). The CDR3 loop spans 16 amino acids. The CDR3, as DNA: TGCAGTGCTAGTTTCCTAGCGGGAGGGGTCTCGTACGAGCAGTACTTC. Encoded protein: CSASFLAGGVSYEQYF.

Many counts were recorded for this clonotype. The V call is TRBV6-1, the J call TRBJ2-5; D may be TRBD1 (5 bases). Germline V gene data show CDR1 as MNHNS and CDR2 as SASEGT. The CDR3 runs 17 residues. The V end was cut by 5 bases, the J end by 0 bases, with 19 bases between. In DNA, the CDR3 is TGTGCCAGCAGTTACCCCCGCGACAGAAGAGACCAAGAGACCCAGTACTTC. Encoded protein: CASSYPRDRRDQETQYF.

This clonotype was counted a few times. The V gene is TRBV15, the J gene TRBJ2-5, with 7 bases aligning to TRBD1. The CDR3 is 16 amino acids. The junction had 10 bases not matched to a gene; V was cut back by 5 bases and J by 1 base. From germline, CDR1 is LNHNV and CDR2 YYDKDF (reference sequence). CDR3 bases: TGTGCCACCAGCGTATGGGACAGAATAACCCAAGAGACCCAGTACTTC. Translation: CATSVWDRITQETQYF.

This clonotype was seen at least ten times. CDR3 sequence: CASSLWQGSGETQYF. The CDR3 DNA reads TGTGCCAGCAGCTTATGGCAGGGGTCGGGAGAGACCCAGTACTTC. V gene TRBV11-2 combines with J gene TRBJ2-5, with D maybe TRBD1 (6 bases). Trimming cost V 2 bases and J 4 bases, with 14 bases left between them. The germline CDR1 and CDR2 sequences are SGHAT and FQNNGV. The CDR3 runs 15 residues.

This clonotype has more than one count but fewer than ten. Just one base apart from a much larger clone, this may be a read error. The CDR3 here is CASSFPTGLFTPYEQYF. The CDR3 DNA follows: TGTGCCAGCAGTTTCCCGACAGGGCTCTTCACCCCCTACGAGCAGTACTTC. The chain uses TRBV28 and TRBJ2-7; TRBD1 matches 7 bases. V trimming: 3 bases; J trimming: 2 bases; junction bases outside the gene matches: 13. This CDR3 contains 17 residues. CDR1 and CDR2 from the germline V gene are MDHEN and SYDVKM.

This clonotype was counted between two and nine times. The chain links TRBV6-6 to TRBJ2-3; D call uncertain. Germline CDR1 and CDR2: MNHNY and SVGAGI (reference sequence). V was pared by 0 bases and J by 6 bases, with 13 bases between. This CDR3 has 15 amino acids. The CDR3 sequence is CASSYSATPGDTQYF. In nucleotides, the CDR3 is TGTGCCAGCAGTTACTCGGCAACCCCCGGGGATACGCAGTATTTT.

In this sample, this clonotype turned up many times. The chain recombines TRBV12-3 or TRBV12-4 with TRBJ1-1, with D unresolved. The CDR3 is 14 residues long. Trimming took 7 bases from V and 4 from J, leaving 16 bases between them. The CDR3 loop reads CASTMAGTSTEAFF. DNA for the CDR3: TGTGCCAGCACCATGGCGGGTACCAGCACTGAAGCTTTCTTT.